This entry lists 16 T cell receptor beta chains sequenced from one sample in a study of blood T cells in healthy people across ages. PCR was performed a second time for about 7 to 11 cycles using a sample-barcoded 5' primer and a J-beta primer mix. TCRdb analysed the 5' RACE reads with MiXCR anew, one entry per CDR3 protein. The data show about 780,000 distinct CDR3 sequences, roughly 25% seen once. The same sample was also used in a study of T cells of mothers and their children.

The sample taken for sequencing was blood. These TCRs come from a boy between 5 and 17 years old in good health.

The rearrangement links TRBV7-9 to TRBJ1-3; the match to TRBD1 covers 8 bases. V shed 5 bases and J 2 bases; nucleotides not matched to a gene: 5. This CDR3 is 15 amino acids long. The germline CDR1 and CDR2 sequences are SEHNR and FQNEAQ (reference sequence). The CDR3 here is CASSQDRVPGNTIYF. The CDR3 DNA reads TGTGCCAGCAGCCAGGACAGGGTCCCTGGAAACACCATATATTTT.

This clonotype was found a few times. This rearrangement joins TRBV7-2 to TRBJ2-5; D ambiguous. Germline lookup yields CDR1 SGHTA and CDR2 FQGNSA. CDR3 size: 16 residues. The germline V and J ends were trimmed by 5 bases and 5 bases, with 21 bases remaining between them. The CDR3 DNA reads TGTGCCAGCAGCATAGAAGTCCAACCATTCTGGGAGACCCAGTACTTC. Translated, it gives CASSIEVQPFWETQYF.

This clonotype was seen a few times. The rearrangement joins TRBV12-3 or TRBV12-4 to TRBJ1-1; D is uncertain. The CDR3 extends over 16 amino acids. Trimming removed 5 bases at V and 4 bases at J, with 20 bases between. The CDR3 sequence is CASSLPTSVAPTEAFF. CDR3 DNA sequence: TGTGCCAGCAGTCTACCGACGTCGGTGGCCCCCACTGAAGCTTTCTTT.

This clonotype was counted a few times. CDR3 sequence reads: CASSESGVNIQYF. The CDR3 DNA is TGCGCCAGCAGTGAGTCGGGGGTGAACATTCAGTACTTC. This chain links TRBV10-2 with TRBJ2-4; the D gene could be TRBD1 or TRBD2 (5 bases each). The V gene lost 0 bases and the J gene lost 7 bases, with 7 bases spanning the gap. Germline V CDR1 and CDR2: WSHSY, SAAADI. The CDR3 is made up of 13 amino acids.

This clonotype has just a few counts. The rearrangement uses TRBV25-1 and TRBJ2-5, with TRBD1 matching 8 bases. CDR3 size: 15 residues. Germline V CDR1 and CDR2: MGHDK, SYGVNS. The junction had 9 bases not matched to a gene; V was cut back by 4 bases and J by 5 bases. The CDR3 nucleotides are TGTGCCAGCAGTGGTTTCTCAGGGGGCAGTGAGACCCAGTACTTC. It yields the protein CASSGFSGGSETQYF. Full variable domain (remainder filled in from reference TRBV25-1 and TRBJ2-5): EADIYQTPRYLVIGTGKKITLECSQTMGHDKMYWYQQDPGMELHLIHYSYGVNSTEKGDLSSESTVSRIRTEHFPLTLESARPSHTSQYLCASSGFSGGSETQYFGPGTRLLVL.

This rearrangement joins TRBV12-3 or TRBV12-4 to TRBJ2-5, with a weak D call TRBD1 (5 bases). The CDR3 spans 15 residues. The V gene lost 9 bases and the J gene lost 4 bases, with 21 bases spanning the gap. CDR3 sequence reads: CASRWGRVLGETQYF. As DNA, the CDR3 is TGTGCCAGTAGATGGGGCAGGGTGCTTGGAGAGACCCAGTACTTC.

The chain has TRBV5-4 and TRBJ1-4; TRBD1 is a possible D gene (5 bases). V lost 0 bases to trimming and J lost 8 bases, with 11 bases between them. Germline-derived CDR1 and CDR2 are SGHNT and YYREEE (reference sequence). This CDR3 has 14 amino acids. For the CDR3, the DNA is TGTGCCAGCAGCTTGGGACAGACAAGCGAAAAACTGTTTTTT. It is translated as CASSLGQTSEKLFF.

This clonotype came up a few times. This rearrangement joins TRBV5-1 to TRBJ2-3, with 14 nucleotides matching TRBD2. The germline V gene has CDR1 SGHRS and CDR2 YFSETQ. CDR3 size: 16 residues. The junction had 3 bases not matched to a gene; V was cut back by 4 bases and J by 2 bases. The CDR3 DNA reads as TGCGCCAGCAGCGAGGGACTAGCGGGGGCCACAGATACGCAGTATTTT. The encoded protein is CASSEGLAGATDTQYF.

The V gene is TRBV12-3 or TRBV12-4, the J gene TRBJ2-1, with no clear D. The germline V and J ends were trimmed by 4 bases and 5 bases, with 12 bases remaining between them. The CDR3 has 14 amino acids. CDR3 sequence: CASSSYYKDNEQFF. CDR3 nucleotide sequence: TGTGCCAGCAGTTCCTACTACAAAGACAATGAGCAGTTCTTC.

The chain is built from TRBV27 and TRBJ2-1; no reliable D call. This CDR3 is built from 14 residues. The V gene lost 3 bases and the J gene lost 1 base, with 7 bases spanning the gap. Germline values: CDR1 MNHEY, CDR2 SMNVEV (reference sequence). For the CDR3, the DNA is TGTGCCAGCAGTTTGTGGCAGTCCTACAATGAGCAGTTCTTC. Translated: CASSLWQSYNEQFF.

The chain links TRBV7-6 to TRBJ2-7; unclear D gene. The germline gives CDR1 SGHVS, CDR2 FNYEAQ. The CDR3 consists of 13 residues. The ends were cut back, 1 base at V and 2 bases at J, with 6 bases in the middle. CDR3 in DNA: TGTGCCAGCAGCTTAGAGGTCCCCTACGAGCAGTACTTC. Protein: CASSLEVPYEQYF.

Details on this clonotype: The junction and the germline gene differ at one end; a read error may be behind it. The CDR3 loop is CSARDWEQLDEKLFF. The CDR3 DNA follows: TGCAGTGCTAGAGATTGGGAACAGCTCGATGAAAAGCTGTTTTTT. This rearrangement joins TRBV20-1 to TRBJ1-4; D is ambiguous. Germline V CDR1 and CDR2: DFQATT, SNEGSKA (reference sequence). The CDR3 length is 15 residues.

As concerns this clonotype: An end of the junction differs from the germline gene, which may be a read error. The chain employs TRBV7-6 and TRBJ2-2, with D tentatively TRBD2 (5 bases). The CDR3 spans 14 residues. Germline V lookup: CDR1 SGHVS, CDR2 FNYEAQ. CDR3 nucleotides: TGTGCTAGCAGTATCGGGGTAGGGTCCGGGGAGCTGTTTTTT. Its protein product is CASSIGVGSGELFF.

The CDR3 here is CSVERQGGPHGYTF. The CDR3 DNA reads TGCAGCGTTGAACGCCAGGGCGGTCCCCATGGCTACACCTTC. This chain uses TRBV29-1 with TRBJ1-2; D is possibly TRBD1 (5 bases). The CDR3 has 14 amino acids. Germline V gene lookup returns CDR1 SQVTM and CDR2 ANQGSEA. The ends were cut back, 2 bases at V and 6 bases at J, with 16 bases in the middle.

This chain links TRBV12-3 or TRBV12-4 with TRBJ1-1, with D tentatively TRBD1 (6 bases). This CDR3 is built from 15 residues. Trimming took off 5 bases at V and 3 bases at J, with 16 bases between the two ends. The CDR3 here is CASSPEPGGYTEAFF. The CDR3 region has the DNA TGTGCCAGCAGTCCCGAGCCGGGGGGCTACACTGAAGCTTTCTTT.

As concerns this clonotype: The junction shows a germline mismatch at one end, possibly a read error. As DNA, the CDR3 is TGTGGCAGTAGTATGGGGACACCGTACGAGCAGTACTTC. This codes for CGSSMGTPYEQYF. J is TRBJ2-5 and V is TRBV19; possible D gene TRBD1, 6 bases. The J call is uncertain, as TRBJ2-7 better fits the DNA end. Germline V CDR1 and CDR2: LNHDA, SQIVND (reference sequence). There are 13 residues in the CDR3.